This is a list of T cell receptor beta chains from one sample in a study of cytomegalovirus exposure and HLA in healthy donors. TCRdb's table, derived via immunoSEQ multiplex PCR, lists solely in-frame clones and lacks some. Its listing shows 100,000 to 150,000 clones. Sequenced sample: PBMCs. These receptors came from a man between 18 and 29 years old in good health and CMV-seronegative. Each CDR3 is given with its conserved first and last residue. The order of the fields is D gene, CDR3 length, J gene, V gene, CDR3 protein, CDR3 DNA. A D gene is named only where the DNA matches it firmly.

D gene: -
CDR3 length: 13
J gene: TRBJ2-1
V gene: TRBV5-1
CDR3 protein: CASSLGLHNEQFF
CDR3 DNA: TGCGCCAGCAGCTTGGGACTGCACAATGAGCAGTTCTTC

D gene: TRBD2
CDR3 length: 14
J gene: TRBJ2-7
V gene: TRBV10-3
CDR3 protein: CAISGLADSYEQYF
CDR3 DNA: TGTGCCATCAGTGGACTAGCGGATTCCTACGAGCAGTACTTC

D gene: TRBD2
CDR3 length: 15
J gene: TRBJ2-7
V gene: TRBV4-1
CDR3 protein: CASSPRGEGLDEQYF
CDR3 DNA: TGCGCCAGCAGCCCCCGGGGGGAAGGGCTCGACGAGCAGTACTTC

D gene: -
CDR3 length: 15
J gene: TRBJ1-5
V gene: TRBV5-1
CDR3 protein: CASSLDSASNQPQHF
CDR3 DNA: TGCGCCAGCAGCTTGGACAGTGCTAGCAATCAGCCCCAGCATTTT

D gene: TRBD1
CDR3 length: 16
J gene: TRBJ1-1
V gene: TRBV11-2
CDR3 protein: CASSLGITGERTEAFF
CDR3 DNA: TGTGCCAGCAGCTTAGGCATTACAGGGGAACGCACTGAAGCTTTCTTT

D gene: -
CDR3 length: 17
J gene: TRBJ1-1
V gene: TRBV14
CDR3 protein: CASSLSTVDGLNTEAFF
CDR3 DNA: TGTGCCAGCAGCCTTTCTACCGTCGACGGGTTGAACACTGAAGCTTTCTTT

D gene: TRBD1
CDR3 length: 14
J gene: TRBJ2-1
V gene: TRBV29-1
CDR3 protein: CSGAGTASVNEQFF
CDR3 DNA: TGCAGCGGTGCCGGGACAGCCAGCGTCAATGAGCAGTTCTTC

D gene: TRBD1
CDR3 length: 14
J gene: TRBJ1-5
V gene: TRBV19
CDR3 protein: CASSIRDSDQPQHF
CDR3 DNA: TGTGCCAGTAGTATCCGGGACAGCGATCAGCCCCAGCATTTT

D gene: TRBD1
CDR3 length: 14
J gene: TRBJ2-3
V gene: TRBV6-5
CDR3 protein: CASSYGTGTDTQYF
CDR3 DNA: TGTGCCAGCAGTTACGGGACAGGCACAGATACGCAGTATTTT

D gene: -
CDR3 length: 17
J gene: TRBJ1-6
V gene: TRBV19
CDR3 protein: CASSSRSGDSYNSPLHF
CDR3 DNA: TGTGCCAGTAGTTCCCGCTCAGGGGATTCCTATAATTCACCCCTCCACTTT

D gene: -
CDR3 length: 14
J gene: TRBJ2-3
V gene: TRBV6-1
CDR3 protein: CASSAGIRSDTQYF
CDR3 DNA: TGTGCCAGCAGTGCCGGGATTCGATCAGATACGCAGTATTTT

D gene: TRBD1
CDR3 length: 14
J gene: TRBJ2-7
V gene: TRBV28
CDR3 protein: CASSDRGSSYEQYF
CDR3 DNA: TGTGCCAGCAGCGACAGGGGAAGCTCCTACGAGCAGTACTTC

D gene: -
CDR3 length: 16
J gene: TRBJ2-3
V gene: TRBV28
CDR3 protein: CASSLWSGSSTDTQYF
CDR3 DNA: TGTGCCAGCAGTTTATGGTCAGGGTCTAGCACAGATACGCAGTATTTT

D gene: TRBD2
CDR3 length: 18
J gene: TRBJ2-7
V gene: TRBV7-9
CDR3 protein: CASSLRAGEITATYEQYF
CDR3 DNA: TGTGCCAGCAGCTTACGAGCGGGGGAGATTACCGCCACCTACGAGCAGTACTTC